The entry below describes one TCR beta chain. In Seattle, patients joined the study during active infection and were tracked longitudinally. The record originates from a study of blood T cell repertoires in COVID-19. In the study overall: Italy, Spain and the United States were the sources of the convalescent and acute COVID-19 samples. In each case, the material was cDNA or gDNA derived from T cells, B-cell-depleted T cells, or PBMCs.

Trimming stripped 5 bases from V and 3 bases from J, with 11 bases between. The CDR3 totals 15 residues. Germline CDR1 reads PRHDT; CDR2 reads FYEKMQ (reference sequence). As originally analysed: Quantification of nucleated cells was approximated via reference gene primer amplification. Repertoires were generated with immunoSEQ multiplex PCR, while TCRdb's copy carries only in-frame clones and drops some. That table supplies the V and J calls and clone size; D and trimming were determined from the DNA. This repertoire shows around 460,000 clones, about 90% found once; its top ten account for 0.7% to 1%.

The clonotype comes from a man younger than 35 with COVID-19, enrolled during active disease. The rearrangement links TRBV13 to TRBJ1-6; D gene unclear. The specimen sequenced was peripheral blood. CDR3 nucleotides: TGTGCCAGCAGCACATCCGAGGGCTATAATTCACCCCTCCACTTT. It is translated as CASSTSEGYNSPLHF.